Following are 19 T cell receptor beta chains from one sample sequenced in a study of T cells in localized non-small cell lung cancer. The table came from immunoSEQ multiplex PCR; TCRdb's copy has only in-frame clones and leaves some out. The sample has about 51,000 clones; about 86% are singletons. Here the sequenced sample was peripheral blood mononuclear cells, taken before any cancer treatment. These receptors all stem from a man between 40 and 69 years old with stage III lung adenocarcinoma.

The chain's CDR3 is CASSLGGLAGSDTQYF. CDR3 sequence (DNA): TGTGCCAGCAGCTTAGGTGGGCTAGCGGGGTCAGATACGCAGTATTTT. V gene TRBV7-2 combines with J gene TRBJ2-3; 9 bases map to TRBD2. The CDR3 has 16 residues. From germline, CDR1 is SGHTA and CDR2 FQGNSA. Trimming took 1 base from V and 4 from J; bases not matched to a gene: 6.

The chain couples TRBV30 to TRBJ2-7; no clear D. Per the germline V gene, CDR1 is GTSNPN and CDR2 is SVGIG (reference sequence). With 2 bases removed from V and 2 bases from J, the gap between germline ends came to 10 bases. The CDR3 sequence is 13 residues long. The CDR3 bases are TGTGCCTGGAGTCTGGCCCTCGCCTACGAGCAGTACTTC. It yields the protein CAWSLALAYEQYF.

This chain links TRBV30 with TRBJ1-2; D ambiguous. V was clipped by 0 bases and J by 4 bases, with 12 bases between them. CDR1 and CDR2 (germline): GTSNPN, SVGIG (reference sequence). The CDR3 contains 14 residues. Here the CDR3 reads CAWSVQGGFYGYTF. For the CDR3, the DNA is TGTGCCTGGAGTGTACAAGGAGGTTTCTATGGCTACACCTTC.

V gene TRBV7-8 combines with J gene TRBJ2-3; TRBD2 agrees at 11 bases. V shed 2 bases and J 11 bases; nucleotides not matched to a gene: 12. Per germline, CDR1 SGHVS and CDR2 FQNEAQ. The CDR3 covers 16 residues. The CDR3 DNA is TGTGCCAGCAGCTTAAGCTTCCCGGGGCTAGCGGGGGGGCAGTATTTT. This translates into CASSLSFPGLAGGQYF.

The V call is TRBV11-2, the J call TRBJ1-6; TRBD1 aligns across 8 bases. Germline lookup yields CDR1 SGHAT and CDR2 FQNNGV. The CDR3 contains 16 residues. The junction had 9 bases not matched to a gene; V was cut back by 5 bases and J by 6 bases. The CDR3 region is CASSRFGQGPNSPLHF. CDR3 sequence (DNA): TGTGCCAGCAGCCGATTCGGACAGGGCCCTAATTCACCCCTCCACTTT.

Worth noting for this clone: The junction differs from germline at one of its ends, possibly a read error. The rearrangement links TRBV5-6 to TRBJ2-5, with 11 bases that match TRBD2. The CDR3 covers 17 residues. Germline V gene sequence: CDR1 SGHDT, CDR2 YYEEEE. The CDR3 loop is CASSLVTSGAPQDLLDF. The CDR3 DNA sequence: TGTGCCAGCAGCTTGGTGACTAGCGGGGCGCCCCAAGATCTGTTGGACTTC.

J is TRBJ1-1 and V is TRBV2; D unclear. The CDR3 length is 14 residues. Germline V gives CDR1 SNHLY, CDR2 FYNNEI. Trimming took off 5 bases at V and 0 bases at J, with 10 bases between the two ends. Written as DNA, the CDR3 is TGTGCCAGCAGTCGCTATCGCATGAACACTGAAGCTTTCTTT. This sequence encodes CASSRYRMNTEAFF. Together with reference TRBV2 and TRBJ1-1, the CDR3 gives the full variable domain: EPEVTQTPSHQVTQMGQEVILRCVPISNHLYFYWYRQILGQKVEFLVSFYNNEISEKSEIFDDQFSVERPDGSNFTLKIRSTKLEDSAMYFCASSRYRMNTEAFFGQGTRLTVV.

V is TRBV11-2 and J is TRBJ2-7; 11 nucleotides line up with TRBD1. Germline trimming cut 4 bases from V and 11 bases from J; bases unmatched to any gene: 13. The length of the CDR3 is 15 residues. Germline CDR1 reads SGHAT; CDR2 reads FQNNGV. CDR3 residues: CASSSRDRGSFWEYF. DNA of the CDR3: TGTGCCAGCAGCTCCCGGGACAGGGGGTCTTTTTGGGAGTACTTC. Full variable domain (missing parts from reference TRBV11-2 and TRBJ2-7): EAGVAQSPRYKIIEKRQSVAFWCNPISGHATLYWYQQILGQGPKLLIQFQNNGVVDDSQLPKDRFSAERLKGVDSTLKIQPAKLEDSAVYLCASSSRDRGSFWEYFGPGTRLTVT.

The rearrangement joins TRBV18 to TRBJ2-7; 9 nucleotides agree with TRBD1. V lost 3 bases, J lost 3 bases, and 6 bases stayed unmatched. Germline values: CDR1 KGHSH, CDR2 LQKENI. CDR3 size: 15 residues. CDR3 protein: CASSPPAGQGYEQYF. In DNA, the CDR3 is TGTGCCAGCTCACCCCCAGCGGGACAGGGCTACGAGCAGTACTTC.

The chain is built from TRBV5-6 and TRBJ2-1; unclear D gene. The germline V gene has CDR1 SGHDT and CDR2 YYEEEE. The CDR3 loop spans 12 amino acids. Trimming left V 3 bases short and J 7 bases short, with 8 bases between. Written as DNA, the CDR3 is TGTGCCAGCAGCTATTACTCAAATGAGCAGTTCTTC. Protein: CASSYYSNEQFF. Drawing the rest from reference TRBV5-6 and TRBJ2-1, the complete variable domain is DAGVTQSPTHLIKTRGQQVTLRCSPKSGHDTVSWYQQALGQGPQFIFQYYEEEERQRGNFPDRFSGHQFPNYSSELNVNALLLGDSALYLCASSYYSNEQFFGPGTRLTVL.

The V and J genes are TRBV7-2 and TRBJ2-7; no reliable D call. This CDR3 region has 14 residues. V was cut by 4 bases and J by 0 bases, with 10 bases left in between. Germline V CDR1 and CDR2: SGHTA, FQGNSA. The CDR3 nucleotides are TGTGCCAGCAGCTACGGGTCCCTCTCCTACGAGCAGTACTTC. Residues: CASSYGSLSYEQYF.

This clone was detected once. The chain links TRBV5-4 to TRBJ1-1; a weak D match, TRBD1 (6 bases). There are 15 residues in the CDR3. Germline V gives CDR1 SGHNT, CDR2 YYREEE (reference sequence). Trimming pared 2 bases from V and 4 bases from J, leaving 15 bases between. CDR3 sequence: CASSLGGGFGTEAFF. The CDR3 DNA is TGTGCCAGCAGCTTAGGGGGGGGCTTTGGCACTGAAGCTTTCTTT.

The gene calls are TRBV4-1 and TRBJ2-7; possibly TRBD2 for D (5 bases). CDR1 is MGHRA and CDR2 is YSYEKL in the germline V gene. The V gene lost 0 bases and the J gene lost 0 bases, with 12 bases spanning the gap. This CDR3 is 16 amino acids long. This CDR3 is CASSQDPGNPSYEQYF. As DNA, the CDR3 is TGCGCCAGCAGCCAAGATCCCGGGAACCCCTCCTACGAGCAGTACTTC.

The chain joins TRBV5-5 to TRBJ2-5, with D possibly being TRBD2 (6 bases). V lost 0 bases, J lost 0 bases, and 12 bases lay in between. This CDR3 contains 16 residues. Germline V lookup: CDR1 SGHKS, CDR2 YYEKEE (reference sequence). Here the CDR3 DNA reads TGTGCCAGCAGCTTGGGGGAAGCGGGTAACCAAGAGACCCAGTACTTC. It specifies CASSLGEAGNQETQYF.

About this clone itself: One end of the junction fails to match germline, which may point to a read error. This chain links TRBV5-1 with TRBJ1-1; D unclear. There are 15 residues in the CDR3. Germline V gene lookup returns CDR1 SGHRS and CDR2 YFSETQ. The CDR3: CTSSSLGPPNTEAFF. The CDR3 nucleotides read TGCACCAGCAGCTCACTAGGACCTCCGAACACTGAAGCTTTCTTT. Full variable domain (outside the CDR3, taken from reference TRBV5-1 and TRBJ1-1): KAGVTQTPRYLIKTRGQQVTLSCSPISGHRSVSWYQQTPGQGLQFLFEYFSETQRNKGNFPGRFSGRQFSNSRSEMNVSTLELGDSALYLCTSSSLGPPNTEAFFGQGTRLTVV.

V is TRBV29-1 and J is TRBJ2-4; maybe TRBD1 (5 bases). The CDR3 contains 14 residues. Trimming cost V 4 bases and J 0 bases, with 10 bases left between them. The germline V gene has CDR1 SQVTM and CDR2 ANQGSEA. CDR3 residues: CSVAQDVAKNIQYF. Here the CDR3 DNA reads TGCAGCGTTGCACAGGATGTAGCCAAAAACATTCAGTACTTC.

This rearrangement joins TRBV6-6 to TRBJ2-7, with 7 bases aligning to TRBD1. Germline CDR1 and CDR2: MNHNY and SVGAGI (reference sequence). This CDR3 spans 14 amino acids. V shed 5 bases and J 2 bases; nucleotides not matched to a gene: 6. The CDR3 nucleotides are TGTGCCAGCAGTCGGGACAGTCTCGCCTACGAGCAGTACTTC. This sequence encodes CASSRDSLAYEQYF.

The rearrangement links TRBV10-1 to TRBJ2-3; no clear D. Germline lookup yields CDR1 WNHNN and CDR2 SYGVQD (reference sequence). V lost 5 bases, J lost 5 bases, and 8 bases lay in between. The CDR3 consists of 12 residues. The CDR3 loop is CASSQSLDTQYF. The CDR3 coding sequence is TGCGCCAGCAGTCAAAGCCTAGATACGCAGTATTTT.

As to this clone: One end of the junction is discordant with germline, which a read error may explain. The genes are TRBV28 and TRBJ2-1; D possibly matches TRBD1 or TRBD2 (5 bases each). Germline loops: CDR1 MDHEN, CDR2 SYDVKM. The CDR3 loop spans 12 amino acids. The chain's CDR3 is CASSLLGTGRVF. The DNA of the CDR3 is TGTGCCAGCAGTTTATTGGGGACCGGGCGGGTCTTC.